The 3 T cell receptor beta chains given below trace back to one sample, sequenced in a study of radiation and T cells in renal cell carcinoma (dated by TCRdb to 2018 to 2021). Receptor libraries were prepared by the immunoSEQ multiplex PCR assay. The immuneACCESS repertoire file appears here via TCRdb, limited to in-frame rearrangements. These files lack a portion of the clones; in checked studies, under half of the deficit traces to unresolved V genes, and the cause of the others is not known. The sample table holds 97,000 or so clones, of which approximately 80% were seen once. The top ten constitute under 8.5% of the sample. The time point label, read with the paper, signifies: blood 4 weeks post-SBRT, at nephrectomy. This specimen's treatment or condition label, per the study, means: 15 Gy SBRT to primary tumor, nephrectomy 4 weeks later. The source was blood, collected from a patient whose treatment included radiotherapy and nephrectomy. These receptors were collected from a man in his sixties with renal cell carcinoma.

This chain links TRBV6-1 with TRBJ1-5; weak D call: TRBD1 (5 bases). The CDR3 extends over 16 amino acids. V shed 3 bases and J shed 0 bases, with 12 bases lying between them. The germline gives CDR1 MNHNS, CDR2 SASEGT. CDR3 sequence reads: CASSDLKGSSNQPQHF. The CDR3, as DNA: TGTGCCAGCAGTGATCTCAAGGGGTCTAGCAATCAGCCCCAGCATTTT.

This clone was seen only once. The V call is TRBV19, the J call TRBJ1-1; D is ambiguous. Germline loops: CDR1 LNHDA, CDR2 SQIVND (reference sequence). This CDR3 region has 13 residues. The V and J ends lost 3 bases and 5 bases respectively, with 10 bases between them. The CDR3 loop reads CASSISMRTEAFF. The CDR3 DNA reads TGTGCCAGTAGTATTTCTATGAGGACTGAAGCTTTCTTT.

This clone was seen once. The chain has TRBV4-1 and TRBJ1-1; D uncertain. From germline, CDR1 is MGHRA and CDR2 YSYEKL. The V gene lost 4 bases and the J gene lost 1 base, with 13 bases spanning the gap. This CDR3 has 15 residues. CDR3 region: CASSRSILWNTEAFF. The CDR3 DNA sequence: TGCGCCAGCAGCCGAAGCATACTTTGGAACACTGAAGCTTTCTTT.